A single sample gave rise to the 13 T cell receptor beta chains below, sequenced in a study of T cell clonotyping in hematopoietic cell transplantation. TCRdb keeps only in-frame clones here, not all; method: immunoSEQ multiplex PCR. The sample records 35,000 to 45,000 clones, around 95% being singletons. Time point of the sample: recipient sample about 28 days before transplant, after cytoreduction. Sequencing used peripheral blood mononuclear cells, obtained before stem cell transplant. The receptors come from a man aged 35 to 55 with chronic myeloid leukemia. Some clones in this sample may be carry-over from other donors' samples.

V usage is TRBV9 and J usage is TRBJ2-1; 8 bases match TRBD2. The length of the CDR3 is 15 residues. Germline assignment: CDR1 SGDLS and CDR2 YYNGEE. V dropped 4 bases and J dropped 7; count of bases not matched to a gene: 10. As DNA, the CDR3 is TGTGCCAGCAGCCCCCGAAGCGGGGGAGGGAATGAGCAGTTCTTC. It encodes CASSPRSGGGNEQFF.

The chain links TRBV7-2 to TRBJ1-2, with TRBD1 as a possible D gene (5 bases). CDR1 is SGHTA, CDR2 FQGNSA, per germline. V lost 5 bases and J lost 7, with 17 bases in between. This CDR3 region has 14 residues. The CDR3 spells CASSPDGGSGGYTF. The CDR3 region has the DNA TGTGCCAGCAGCCCTGATGGGGGTTCGGGTGGCTACACCTTC.

This chain connects TRBV30 to TRBJ1-3, with D unresolved. The germline V and J ends were trimmed by 4 bases and 0 bases, with 7 bases remaining between them. The CDR3 is 13 residues long. Looked up from germline, CDR1 is GTSNPN and CDR2 is SVGIG (reference sequence). Here the CDR3 reads CAWNIASGNTIYF. The CDR3, as DNA: TGTGCCTGGAATATAGCCTCTGGAAACACCATATATTTT.

This clone has just one count. The V and J genes are TRBV5-6 and TRBJ2-7; D ambiguous. Germline V CDR1 and CDR2: SGHDT, YYEEEE. This CDR3 comprises 14 residues. Trimming took 4 bases from V and 3 from J, leaving 14 bases between them. The CDR3 protein is CASSPRGPYYEQYF. DNA of the CDR3: TGTGCCAGCAGCCCTCGTGGTCCCTACTACGAGCAGTACTTC.

CDR3 sequence (DNA): TGTGCCAGCAGCTTCGGGGGGGCCTCAGATACGCAGTATTTT. Protein product: CASSFGGASDTQYF. The chain combines TRBV9 with TRBJ2-3; 8 positions match TRBD2. V shed 4 bases, J shed 4 bases, and the junction held 5 bases outside the gene matches. CDR1 SGDLS and CDR2 YYNGEE come from the germline V gene. CDR3 length equals 14 residues.

This rearrangement joins TRBV4-1 to TRBJ2-5, with 8 bases lining up with TRBD1. The V segment lost 1 base and the J segment 3 bases; nucleotides outside the gene matches: 4. Germline V gene lookup returns CDR1 MGHRA and CDR2 YSYEKL. The CDR3 covers 15 residues. This CDR3 reads CASSQAGDRKETQYF. CDR3 DNA sequence: TGCGCCAGCAGCCAAGCCGGGGACAGGAAAGAGACCCAGTACTTC.

The V gene is TRBV10-3, the J gene TRBJ2-2, with 9 positions matching TRBD2. In germline, CDR1 is ENHRY, CDR2 SYGVKD. After removal of 5 bases from V and 6 bases from J, the junction contained 7 bases not matched to a gene. CDR3 length: 15 amino acids. CDR3 DNA sequence: TGTGCCATCAGTCAGACTAGCGGCCGGGCCGGGGAGCTGTTTTTT. Amino acid sequence: CAISQTSGRAGELFF.

The rearrangement links TRBV5-4 to TRBJ1-2, with no clear D. CDR1 is SGHNT, CDR2 YYREEE, per germline (reference sequence). The CDR3 is 14 residues long. Trimming took 2 bases from V and 8 from J, leaving 16 bases between them. CDR3 nucleotide sequence: TGTGCCAGCAGCTTCCTCCTGGACCGAGGGGGCTACACCTTC. Translating gives CASSFLLDRGGYTF. The full variable domain, with the rest looked up from reference TRBV5-4 and TRBJ1-2, is ETGVTQSPTHLIKTRGQQVTLRCSSQSGHNTVSWYQQALGQGPQFIFQYYREEENGRGNFPPRFSGLQFPNYSSELNVNALELDDSALYLCASSFLLDRGGYTFGSGTRLTVV.

J is TRBJ1-4 and V is TRBV30; 7 bases agree with TRBD1. The CDR3 runs 15 residues. The J segment lost 3 bases and the V segment lost 1 base, leaving 5 bases of the junction unmatched. Germline V gene lookup returns CDR1 GTSNPN and CDR2 SVGIG (reference sequence). This CDR3 is CAWSAKGQSNEKLFF. The CDR3 DNA is TGTGCCTGGAGTGCTAAGGGACAGTCTAATGAAAAACTGTTTTTT.

The genes are TRBV6-1 and TRBJ1-6, with 7 positions matching TRBD1. The CDR3 spans 17 residues. The germline gives CDR1 MNHNS, CDR2 SASEGT. With V trimmed by 2 bases and J by 5 bases, 9 bases remained unmatched. CDR3 coding DNA: TGTGCCAGCAGTGAATACCCCCAGACAGGGAATAATTCACCCCTCCACTTT. Protein: CASSEYPQTGNNSPLHF.

This clone appeared a single time. The gene calls are TRBV6-1 and TRBJ1-5; D remains ambiguous. The germline V gene encodes CDR1 MNHNS and CDR2 SASEGT. V lost 3 bases, J lost 2 bases, and 14 bases lay in between. CDR3 length equals 16 residues. The CDR3 is CASSDSGMHGNQPQHF. CDR3 coding DNA: TGTGCCAGCAGTGATTCGGGGATGCATGGCAATCAGCCCCAGCATTTT.

This chain links TRBV6-5 with TRBJ2-2; D is unclear. The CDR3 has 13 amino acids. Germline values: CDR1 MNHEY, CDR2 SVGAGI. Trimming removed 2 bases at V and 6 bases at J, with 7 bases between. The CDR3 sequence is CASSYVIAGELFF. Here the CDR3 DNA reads TGTGCCAGCAGTTACGTGATAGCCGGGGAGCTGTTTTTT.

A single count supports this clone. V and J are TRBV6-1 and TRBJ1-2; D might be TRBD1 (5 bases). The CDR3 spans 16 residues. Germline V gives CDR1 MNHNS, CDR2 SASEGT. V gave up 2 bases and J gave up 4 bases, with 17 bases separating them. This CDR3 reads CASSEKTQGVGYGYTF. CDR3 DNA: TGTGCCAGCAGTGAAAAAACTCAGGGAGTTGGCTATGGCTACACCTTC.